This record concerns one TCR beta chain sequence. The target antigen is unknown. Every subset had its genomic DNA shared out evenly among several immunoSEQ plates. Data came from immunoSEQ multiplex PCR; TCRdb stores just in-frame clones and leaves some out. The top ten clones hold 0.1% to 0.15% of a sample with over 2 million clones, 90% to 95% of them seen once. The entry originates in a study of shared clonotypes between healthy human individuals. Study information: The plates for each donor numbered three CD4 naive, three CD4 memory, two CD8 naive and one CD8 memory. General study findings and limits: Clonotype sharing among donors, it was expected, would be affected by sequencing depth. Memory subsets generally showed smaller estimated richness than naive subsets did.

The CDR3 is 17 amino acids. Germline CDR1 is SGHAT and CDR2 is FQNNGV. The V gene lost 6 bases and the J gene lost 4 bases, with 21 bases spanning the gap. The TCR originated in a man between 18 and 29 years old in good health. J is TRBJ2-2 and V is TRBV11-2; possibly TRBD2 for D (6 bases). The source material was naive CD4+ T cells sorted from blood. Stated subset: CD45RA+ positively selected. The CDR3 DNA reads as TGTGCCAGCAGTTCTAGACCGGGAGACGGACCCACCGGGGAGCTGTTTTTT. Residues: CASSSRPGDGPTGELFF. Complete variable domain (other parts from reference TRBV11-2 and TRBJ2-2): EAGVAQSPRYKIIEKRQSVAFWCNPISGHATLYWYQQILGQGPKLLIQFQNNGVVDDSQLPKDRFSAERLKGVDSTLKIQPAKLEDSAVYLCASSSRPGDGPTGELFFGEGSRLTVL.